This T cell receptor (beta chain) was captured in a study of blood T cell repertoires in COVID-19. The germline gives CDR1 LNHDA, CDR2 SQIVND (reference sequence). The CDR3 is made up of 13 amino acids. V dropped 4 bases and J dropped 6; count of bases not matched to a gene: 6. Here immunoSEQ multiplex PCR was the method, and the copy in TCRdb shows in-frame clones only, minus some. Among 75,000 or so clones listed, roughly 80% were seen once. This clone was counted a few times. The clonotype comes from a woman aged 80 or over with acute or convalescent COVID-19. The chain combines TRBV19 with TRBJ2-7, with 7 bases aligning to TRBD1. The sequenced material came from peripheral blood. In nucleotides, the CDR3 is TGTGCCAGTAGTAGCAACAGGGGCGGCGAGCAGTACTTC. Protein product: CASSSNRGGEQYF.